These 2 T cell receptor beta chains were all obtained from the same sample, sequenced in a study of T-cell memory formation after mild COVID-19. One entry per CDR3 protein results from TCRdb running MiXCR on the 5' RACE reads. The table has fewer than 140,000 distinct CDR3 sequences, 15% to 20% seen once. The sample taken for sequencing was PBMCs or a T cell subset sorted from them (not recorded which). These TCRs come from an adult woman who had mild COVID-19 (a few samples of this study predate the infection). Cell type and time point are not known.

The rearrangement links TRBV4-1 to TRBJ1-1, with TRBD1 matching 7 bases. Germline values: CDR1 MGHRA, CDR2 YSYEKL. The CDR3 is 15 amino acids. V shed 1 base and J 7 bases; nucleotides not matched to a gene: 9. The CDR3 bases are TGCGCCAGCAGCCAAGTGATAGGGGGCCAATTTGAAGCTTTCTTT. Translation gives CASSQVIGGQFEAFF.

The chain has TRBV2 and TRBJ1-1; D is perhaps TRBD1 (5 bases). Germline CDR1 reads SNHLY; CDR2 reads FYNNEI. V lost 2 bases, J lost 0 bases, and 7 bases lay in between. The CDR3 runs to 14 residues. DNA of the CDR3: TGTGCCAGCAGTGAACAGGGCATGAACACTGAAGCTTTCTTT. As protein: CASSEQGMNTEAFF.